The T cell receptor beta chain under discussion was sequenced for a study of circulating CD8 cells and anti-PD-1 response in melanoma. Points from the study as a whole: Some patients were treatment-naive; others were previously treated.

The CDR3 spans 14 residues. Germline values: CDR1 LGHNT, CDR2 FRNRAP. V lost 7 bases, J lost 2 bases, and 6 bases stayed unmatched. In its sample, this clonotype ranks as large. Its antigen is not identified. Using about 15 ng of total RNA, TCR libraries were made with the QIAseq Immune Repertoire TCR panel. TCRdb reprocessed the reads via MiXCR and lists one record per CDR3 protein. The table lists about 540 distinct CDR3 sequences, 6.3% of them singletons. Four subsets defined by PD-1 and/or TIGIT were sorted from live CD3+CD8+TCRalphabeta+ cells. This specimen consisted of CD8+ T cells from PBMCs, obtained at baseline or after one month of anti-PD-1 therapy (not recorded which). The chain is built from TRBV12-5 and TRBJ1-1, with 8 bases lining up with TRBD1. The clonotype was recovered from a human donor with melanoma. The CDR3 here is CASARDRFNTEAFF. CDR3 DNA sequence: TGTGCTAGTGCCCGGGACAGGTTTAACACTGAAGCTTTCTTT.